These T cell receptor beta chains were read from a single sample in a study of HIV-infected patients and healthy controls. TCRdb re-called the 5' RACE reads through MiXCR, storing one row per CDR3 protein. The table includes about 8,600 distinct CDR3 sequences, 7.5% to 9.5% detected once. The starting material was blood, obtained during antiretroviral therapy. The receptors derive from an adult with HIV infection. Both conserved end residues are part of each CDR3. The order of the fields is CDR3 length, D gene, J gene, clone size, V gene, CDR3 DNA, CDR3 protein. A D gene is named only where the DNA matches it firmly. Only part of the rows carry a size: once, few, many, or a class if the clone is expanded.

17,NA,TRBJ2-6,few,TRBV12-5,TGTGCTAGTGGTTTGGGTCCTTGGGGCGCTGGGGCCAACGTCCTGACTTTC,CASGLGPWGAGANVLTF
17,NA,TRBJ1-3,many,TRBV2,TGTGCCAGCAGTGATGGGGGCTTACAGAGCGACGGAAACACCATATATTTT,CASSDGGLQSDGNTIYF
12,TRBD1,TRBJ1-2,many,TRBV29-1,TGCAGCGCCGGAACAGGGGAAAGGGGCTACACCTTC,CSAGTGERGYTF
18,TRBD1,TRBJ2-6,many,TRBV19,TGTGCCAGTAGTATGATTCAGGGGGCACTCTCTGGGGCCAACGTCCTGACTTTC,CASSMIQGALSGANVLTF
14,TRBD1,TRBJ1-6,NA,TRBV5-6,TGTGCCAGCAGCTCCGACAGGGGCGATTCACCCCTCCACTTT,CASSSDRGDSPLHF
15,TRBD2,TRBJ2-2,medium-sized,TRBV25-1,TGTGCCAGCAGTGAATCTCGGGGGGTGGCCGGGGAGCTGTTTTTT,CASSESRGVAGELFF
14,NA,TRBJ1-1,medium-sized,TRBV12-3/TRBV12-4,TGTGCCAGCAGTTTCAGCGGGACGGGCCCTGAAGCTTTCTTT,CASSFSGTGPEAFF
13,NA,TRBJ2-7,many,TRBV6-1,TGTGCCAGCAGTCCACAGGTAAACTACGAGCAGTACTTC,CASSPQVNYEQYF
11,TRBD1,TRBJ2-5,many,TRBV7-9,TGTGCCACGACAGGGAACGAGACCCAGTACTTC,CATTGNETQYF
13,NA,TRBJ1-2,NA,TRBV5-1,TGCGCCAGCAGCTTGGACACTGGATATGGCTACACCTTC,CASSLDTGYGYTF
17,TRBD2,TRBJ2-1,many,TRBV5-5,TGTGCCAGCAGCCTCAGTAAGACTAGCGGGATTTACAATGAGCAGTTCTTC,CASSLSKTSGIYNEQFF
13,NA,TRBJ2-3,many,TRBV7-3,TGTGCCAGCAGCTTGCGCCGTGCAGATACGCAGTATTTT,CASSLRRADTQYF
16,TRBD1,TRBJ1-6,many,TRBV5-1,TGCGCCAGCAGCAATACGGCCGGGACAGGGGGTTCACCCCTCCACTTT,CASSNTAGTGGSPLHF
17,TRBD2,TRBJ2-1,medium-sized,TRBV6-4,TGTGCCAGCAGTGACTCTGGTTCTAGCGGGGGGTCGGATGAGCAGTTCTTC,CASSDSGSSGGSDEQFF
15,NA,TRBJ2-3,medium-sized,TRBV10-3,TGTGCCATCAGTGAGCCGACTAGTAGCACAGATACGCAGTATTTT,CAISEPTSSTDTQYF
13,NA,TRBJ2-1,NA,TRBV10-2,TGCGCCAGCAGTGAGGACGCGGCCCAGGGGCAGTTCTTC,CASSEDAAQGQFF
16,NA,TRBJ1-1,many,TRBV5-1,TGCGCCAGCAGCCCGAATGAAATAGGGCCGGGCACTGAAGCTTTCTTT,CASSPNEIGPGTEAFF
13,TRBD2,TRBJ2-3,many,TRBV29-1,TGCAGCGTAATAGCGGGGTTCACAGATACGCAGTATTTT,CSVIAGFTDTQYF
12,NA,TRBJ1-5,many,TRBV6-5,TGTGCCAGCCATGCCTCCGTCGGGCCCCAGCATTTT,CASHASVGPQHF
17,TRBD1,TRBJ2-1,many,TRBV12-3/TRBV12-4,TGTGCCAGCAGTTTAAATCCGGGACAGGGGACCTACAATGAGCAGTTCTTC,CASSLNPGQGTYNEQFF
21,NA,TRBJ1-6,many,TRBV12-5,TGTGCTAGTGGTTTGGTACTCATGGGACACCCAGGAAGCTCCTATAATTCACCCCTCCACTTT,CASGLVLMGHPGSSYNSPLHF
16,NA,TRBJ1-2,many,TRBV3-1,TGTGCCAGCAGCCAAAGGGTAGACGACTGGCTTCAAGGCTACACCTTC,CASSQRVDDWLQGYTF
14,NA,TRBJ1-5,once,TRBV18,TGTGCCAGCTCACTCTTGGATAGCAATCAGCCCCAGCATTTT,CASSLLDSNQPQHF
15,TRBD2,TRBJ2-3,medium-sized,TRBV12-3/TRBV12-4,TGTGCCAGCAGGAAGACTAGCGGGGTTAGAGATACGCAGTATTTT,CASRKTSGVRDTQYF
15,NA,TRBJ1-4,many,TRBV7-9,TGTGCCAGCAGCTTATTTACGACAACTAATGAAAAACTGTTTTTT,CASSLFTTTNEKLFF
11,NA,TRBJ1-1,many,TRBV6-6,TGTGCCTCGAGAGGGCAGACTGAAGCTTTCTTT,CASRGQTEAFF
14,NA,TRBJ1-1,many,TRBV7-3,TGTGCCATCACCATAAGACGGATCGCCACTGAAGCTTTCTTT,CAITIRRIATEAFF
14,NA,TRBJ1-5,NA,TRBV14,TGTGCCAGCCAACAACAGGCTCTCAATCAGCCCCAGCATTTT,CASQQQALNQPQHF
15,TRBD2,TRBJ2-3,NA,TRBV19,TGTGCCAGTAGCCTCTCGCGGGAGGTCACAGATACGCAGTATTTT,CASSLSREVTDTQYF
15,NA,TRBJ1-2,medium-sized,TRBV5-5,TGTGCCAGCAGCCCCTGGGGGCAGGCCAACTATGGCTACACCTTC,CASSPWGQANYGYTF
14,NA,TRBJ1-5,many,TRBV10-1,TGCGCCAGCAGCGAGGGCCCGGAGCATCAGCCCCAGCATTTT,CASSEGPEHQPQHF
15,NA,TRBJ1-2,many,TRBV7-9,TGTGCCAGCAGCACACACGTAGGGGGAGACTATGGCTACACCTTC,CASSTHVGGDYGYTF
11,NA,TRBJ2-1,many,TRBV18,TGTGCCAGCTCCCCCCGGCATGAGCAGTTCTTC,CASSPRHEQFF
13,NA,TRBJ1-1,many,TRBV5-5,TGTGCCAGCAATCGACAGCCGAACACTGAAGCTTTCTTT,CASNRQPNTEAFF
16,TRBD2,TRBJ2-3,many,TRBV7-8,TGTGCCAGCACCATTCGGGAGGGAGGGCCGGCAGATACGCAGTATTTT,CASTIREGGPADTQYF
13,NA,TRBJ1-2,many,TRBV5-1,TGCGCCAGCAGCCCGGGGACAAAGGATGGCTACACCTTC,CASSPGTKDGYTF
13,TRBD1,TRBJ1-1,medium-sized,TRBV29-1,TGCAGCGTTGGGACAGGGGGTAACACTGAAGCTTTCTTT,CSVGTGGNTEAFF
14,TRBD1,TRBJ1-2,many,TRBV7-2,TGTGCCAGCAGCTTAGGACAGGGACTTTGGGGCTACACCTTC,CASSLGQGLWGYTF
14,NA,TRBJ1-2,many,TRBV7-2,TGTGCCAGCAGCTTGTCTAAAGGATCCTATGGCTACACCTTC,CASSLSKGSYGYTF
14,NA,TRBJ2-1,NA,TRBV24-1,TGTGCCACCAGTGCGAGGGAGTCCTACAATGAGCAGTTCTTC,CATSARESYNEQFF
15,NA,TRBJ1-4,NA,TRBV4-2,TGTGCCAGCAGCCATATCAGGGAGATTAATGAAAAACTGTTTTTT,CASSHIREINEKLFF
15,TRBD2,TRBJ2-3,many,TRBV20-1,TGCAGTGCTCCCCCGGGGGGGACGTACACAGATACGCAGTATTTT,CSAPPGGTYTDTQYF
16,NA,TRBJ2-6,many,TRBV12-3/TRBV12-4,TGTGCCAGCATTCTTCGGACAGCCTCTGGGGCCAACGTCCTGACTTTC,CASILRTASGANVLTF
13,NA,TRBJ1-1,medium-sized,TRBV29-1,TGCAGCGTTGGGGCCAGGGTCCTCACTGAAGCTTTCTTT,CSVGARVLTEAFF
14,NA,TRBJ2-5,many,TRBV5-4,TGTGCCAGCAGCTTAGCGGGCCCTGGTGAGACCCAGTACTTC,CASSLAGPGETQYF
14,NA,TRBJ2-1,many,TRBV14,TGTGCCAGCAGCCAAGGGACCAGGGGTCGCGAGCAGTTCTTC,CASSQGTRGREQFF
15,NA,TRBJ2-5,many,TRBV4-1,TGCGCCAGCAGCCCGGGGCGGGGGCTACAAGAGACCCAGTACTTC,CASSPGRGLQETQYF
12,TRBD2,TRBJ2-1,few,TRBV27,TGTGCCAGCAGTACGGGACTAGCGAAGCAGTTCTTC,CASSTGLAKQFF
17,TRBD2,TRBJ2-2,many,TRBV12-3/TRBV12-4,TGTGCCAGCAGTACCGCCCGGTTTAGCGGGGGTCCCGGGGAGCTGTTTTTT,CASSTARFSGGPGELFF
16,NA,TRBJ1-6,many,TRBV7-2,TGTGCCAGCAGCCACCCGGGCGCCCCCGTAAAATCACCCCTCCACTTT,CASSHPGAPVKSPLHF
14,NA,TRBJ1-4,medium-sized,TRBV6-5,TGTGCCAGCAGTCGACCCGGGACTAATGAAAAACTGTTTTTT,CASSRPGTNEKLFF
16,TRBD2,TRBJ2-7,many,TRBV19,TGTGCCAGTAGCCCTTCGGCGGGCGGGAGCTCCTACGAGCAGTACTTC,CASSPSAGGSSYEQYF
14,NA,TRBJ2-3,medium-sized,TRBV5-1,TGCGCCAGCAGCCCGGGACACCGCACAGATACGCAGTATTTT,CASSPGHRTDTQYF
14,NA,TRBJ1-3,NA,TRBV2,TGTGCCAGCAGTGAATACAGGGATGGAAACACCATATATTTT,CASSEYRDGNTIYF
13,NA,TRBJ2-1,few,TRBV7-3,TGTGCCAGCAGCTTAGGAACCAACAATGAGCAGTTCTTC,CASSLGTNNEQFF
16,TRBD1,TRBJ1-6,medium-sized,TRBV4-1,TGCGCCAGCAGCCCGAGAACAGGGGTCCATAATTCACCCCTCCACTTT,CASSPRTGVHNSPLHF
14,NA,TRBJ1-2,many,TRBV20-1,TGCAGTGCTAAAGGGCGGGAGATCGTTTTCGGCTACACCTTC,CSAKGREIVFGYTF
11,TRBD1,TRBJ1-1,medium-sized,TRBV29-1,TGCAGCGCTAACAGGGGCACTGAAGCTTTCTTT,CSANRGTEAFF
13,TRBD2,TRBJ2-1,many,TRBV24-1,TGTGCCACCAGTGAACTGACTAGCGGGAGGATTTTCTTC,CATSELTSGRIFF